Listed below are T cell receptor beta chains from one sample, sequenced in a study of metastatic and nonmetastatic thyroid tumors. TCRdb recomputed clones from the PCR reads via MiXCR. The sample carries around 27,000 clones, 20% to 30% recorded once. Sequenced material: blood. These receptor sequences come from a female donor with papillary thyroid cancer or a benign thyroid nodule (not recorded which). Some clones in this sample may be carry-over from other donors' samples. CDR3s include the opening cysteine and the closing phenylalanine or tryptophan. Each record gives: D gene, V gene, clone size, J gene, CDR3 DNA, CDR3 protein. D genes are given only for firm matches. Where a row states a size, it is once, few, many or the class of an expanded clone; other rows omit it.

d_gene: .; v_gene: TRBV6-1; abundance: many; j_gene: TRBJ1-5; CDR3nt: TGTGCCAGCAGACAGGGTCGCCAGCCCCAGCATTTT; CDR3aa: CASRQGRQPQHF
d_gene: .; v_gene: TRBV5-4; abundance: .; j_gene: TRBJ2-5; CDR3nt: TGTGCCAGCAGCCATACTGGGACAAGGCACCAAGAGACCCAGTACTTC; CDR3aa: CASSHTGTRHQETQYF
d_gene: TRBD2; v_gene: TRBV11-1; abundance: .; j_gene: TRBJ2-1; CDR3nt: TGTGCCATCACCCACAACAAAGCGGGAGGCCCGTCCAATGAGCAGTTCTTC; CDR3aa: CAITHNKAGGPSNEQFF
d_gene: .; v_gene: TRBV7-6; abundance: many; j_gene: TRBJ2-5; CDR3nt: TGTGCCAGCACCCTAACCGGGACATTCCAAGAGACCCAGTACTTC; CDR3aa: CASTLTGTFQETQYF
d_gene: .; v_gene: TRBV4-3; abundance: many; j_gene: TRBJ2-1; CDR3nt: TGCGCCAGCAGCCAAGTTCTATTGGGTGAGCAGTTCTTC; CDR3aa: CASSQVLLGEQFF
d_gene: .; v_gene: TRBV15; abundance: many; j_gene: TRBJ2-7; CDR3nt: TGTGCCACCAGCAGAGACCGGGGGCTGGCCTACGAGCAGTACTTC; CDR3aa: CATSRDRGLAYEQYF
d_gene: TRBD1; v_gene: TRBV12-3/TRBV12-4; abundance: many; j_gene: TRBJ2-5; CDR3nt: TGTGCCAGCAGTTCCACAGGGGTGGGAGAGACCCAGTACTTC; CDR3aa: CASSSTGVGETQYF
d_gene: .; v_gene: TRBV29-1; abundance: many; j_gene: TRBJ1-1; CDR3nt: TGCAGCGTTGGGGGGGCTGAAGCTTTCTTT; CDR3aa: CSVGGAEAFF
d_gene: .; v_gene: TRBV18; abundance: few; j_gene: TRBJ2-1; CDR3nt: TGTGCCAGTTCACCACCGGTAGATGAGCAGTTCTTC; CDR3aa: CASSPPVDEQFF
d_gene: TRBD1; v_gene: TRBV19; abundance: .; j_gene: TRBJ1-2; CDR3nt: TGTGCCAGCCGTATCCGGGACAGGGCCTATGGCTACACCTTC; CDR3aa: CASRIRDRAYGYTF
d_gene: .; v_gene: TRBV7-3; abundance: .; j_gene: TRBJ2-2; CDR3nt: TGTGCCAGCAGATTAGGCCCCAACACCGGGGAGCTGTTTTTT; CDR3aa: CASRLGPNTGELFF
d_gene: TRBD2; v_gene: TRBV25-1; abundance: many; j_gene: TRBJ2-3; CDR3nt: TGTGCCAGCAGTGAGACTAGCGGGCTTAGCACAGATACGCAGTATTTT; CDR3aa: CASSETSGLSTDTQYF
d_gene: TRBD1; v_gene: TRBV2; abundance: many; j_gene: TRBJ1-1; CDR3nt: TGTGCCAGCATGGGAAGGACAGGGGGGAACACTGAAGCTTTCTTT; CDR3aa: CASMGRTGGNTEAFF
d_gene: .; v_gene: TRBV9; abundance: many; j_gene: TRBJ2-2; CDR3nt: TGTGCCAGCAGCGTAGTTGAAACCGGGGAGCTGTTTTTT; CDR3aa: CASSVVETGELFF
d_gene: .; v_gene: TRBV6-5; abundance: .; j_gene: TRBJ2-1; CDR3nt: TGTGCCAGCAGCGGACGACTAAATGATCAGTTCTTT; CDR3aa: CASSGRLNDQFF
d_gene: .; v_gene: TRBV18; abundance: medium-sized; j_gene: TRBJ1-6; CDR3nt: TGTGCCAGCTCACTCCCCGGGGGGAATAATTCACCCCTCCACTTT; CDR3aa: CASSLPGGNNSPLHF
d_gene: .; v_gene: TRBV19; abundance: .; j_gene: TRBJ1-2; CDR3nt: TGTGCCAGTACCCCCGGGATCCGTCCTAACTATGGCTACAGGTTC; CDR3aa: CASTPGIRPNYGYRF
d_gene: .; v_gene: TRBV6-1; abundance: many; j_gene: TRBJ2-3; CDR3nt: TGTGCCAGCAGTGACTGGGGGGTCGGTACAGATACGCAGTATTTT; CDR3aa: CASSDWGVGTDTQYF
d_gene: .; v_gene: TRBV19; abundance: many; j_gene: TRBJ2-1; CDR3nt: TGTGCCAGTAGCAGGGGGGCAAACCCCTACAATGAGCAGTTCTTC; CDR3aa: CASSRGANPYNEQFF
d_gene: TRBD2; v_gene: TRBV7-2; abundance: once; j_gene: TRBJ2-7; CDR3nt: TGTGCCAGCACATCTAGCGGGGCTTACAACGAGCAGTACTTC; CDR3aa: CASTSSGAYNEQYF
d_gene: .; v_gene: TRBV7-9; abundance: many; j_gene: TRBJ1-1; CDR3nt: TGTGCCAGCAGCTTAGTATCGGGAGTGGCCACTGAAGCTTTCTTT; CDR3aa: CASSLVSGVATEAFF
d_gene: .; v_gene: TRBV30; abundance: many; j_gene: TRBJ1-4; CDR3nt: TGTGCCTGGAGTTCCTGGGGCGACACTAATGAAAAACTGTTTTTT; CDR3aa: CAWSSWGDTNEKLFF
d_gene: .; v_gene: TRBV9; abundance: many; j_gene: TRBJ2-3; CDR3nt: TGTGCCAGCAGCGTAGCCCAAGGCGGACGGGGTCCAGATACGCAGTATTTT; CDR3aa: CASSVAQGGRGPDTQYF
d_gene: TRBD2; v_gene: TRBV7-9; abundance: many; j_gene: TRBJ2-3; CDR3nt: TGTGCCAGCAGCGCAACTAGCGGGAGGGCCGAGGGCACGCAGTATTTT; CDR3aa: CASSATSGRAEGTQYF
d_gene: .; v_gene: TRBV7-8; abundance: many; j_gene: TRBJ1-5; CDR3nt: TGTGCCAGCAGCTTAACGGGATTTAGCAATCAGCCCCAGCATTTT; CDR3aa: CASSLTGFSNQPQHF